The 31 T cell receptor beta chains given below trace back to one sample, sequenced in a study of identifying expanded T cells in peripheral blood. The method was immunoSEQ multiplex PCR; TCRdb's version includes in-frame clones alone and lacks a portion of them. The sample yields about 130,000 clones, less than 90% seen once. The specimen was blood. The source of these receptors is a person aged 18-70 years in good health.

The V call is TRBV19, the J call TRBJ1-5; a weak D match, TRBD1 (6 bases). Between the trimmed V and J ends, which lost 4 bases and 0 bases, there was a span of 10 bases. The germline CDR1 and CDR2 sequences are LNHDA and SQIVND (reference sequence). The CDR3 consists of 15 residues. This CDR3 is CASSRQVNSNQPQHF. For the CDR3, the DNA is TGTGCCAGTAGTAGACAGGTTAATAGCAATCAGCCCCAGCATTTT.

This clone occurred once. The V call is TRBV27, the J call TRBJ2-7, with 10 bases that match TRBD1. The CDR3 contains 15 residues. Germline V gives CDR1 MNHEY, CDR2 SMNVEV (reference sequence). Germline trimming cut 6 bases from V and 0 bases from J; bases unmatched to any gene: 5. CDR3 nucleotides: TGTGCCAGCAGCCCGGGACAGGGGAGCTCCTACGAGCAGTACTTC. This gives the protein CASSPGQGSSYEQYF.

V is TRBV7-5 and J is TRBJ2-1; the table gives TRBD2 as D, unverified against the DNA. TRBV7-5 represents a pseudogene. The CDR3 is 16 residues long. The CDR3: CARSLYGVTSYNEQFF. As DNA, the CDR3 is TGTGCCAGAAGCTTATACGGGGTTACCTCCTACAATGAGCAGTTCTTC.

This sequence joins TRBV18 and TRBJ2-1, with 12 positions matching TRBD1. In germline, CDR1 is KGHSH, CDR2 LQKENI. CDR3 length equals 16 residues. With 4 bases clipped from V and 9 bases from J, the junction kept 10 bases outside the gene matches. CDR3 protein: CASSRRDRGLASEQFF. The CDR3 nucleotides are TGTGCCAGCTCACGTCGGGACAGGGGGCTAGCTAGTGAGCAGTTCTTC. Combining the CDR3 with reference TRBV18 and TRBJ2-1 gives the whole variable domain NAGVMQNPRHLVRRRGQEARLRCSPMKGHSHVYWYRQLPEEGLKFMVYLQKENIIDESGMPKERFSAEFPKEGPSILRIQQVVRGDSAAYFCASSRRDRGLASEQFFGPGTRLTVL.

This clone was counted a single time. The rearrangement joins TRBV27 to TRBJ2-7; 9 bases fit TRBD2. Germline trimming cut 8 bases from V and 2 bases from J; bases unmatched to any gene: 7. The germline CDR1 and CDR2 sequences are MNHEY and SMNVEV (reference sequence). CDR3 length equals 14 residues. CDR3 residues: CASGMTSGTYEQYF. DNA of the CDR3: TGTGCCAGCGGGATGACTAGCGGAACCTACGAGCAGTACTTC.

The chain joins TRBV6-1 to TRBJ2-7; TRBD1 agrees at 10 bases. Germline values: CDR1 MNHNS, CDR2 SASEGT. J gave up 4 bases and V 6 bases, and 6 bases lay outside the gene matches. The CDR3 has 14 residues. CDR3 in DNA: TGTGCCAGCAGGACGGGACAGGGGTTTTACGAGCAGTACTTC. Translating gives CASRTGQGFYEQYF.

The V gene is TRBV5-1, the J gene TRBJ2-1; D is uncertain. Trimming left V 3 bases short and J 8 bases short, with 9 bases between. Germline lookup yields CDR1 SGHRS and CDR2 YFSETQ. CDR3 length: 12 amino acids. Written as DNA, the CDR3 is TGCGCCAGCAGCTGGACGGGCGATGAGCAGTTCTTC. This codes for CASSWTGDEQFF.

The chain recombines TRBV5-5 with TRBJ1-2, with 7 bases aligning to TRBD1. The trim removed 4 bases at V and 2 bases at J, leaving 5 bases unmatched. The CDR3 is made up of 14 amino acids. The germline V gene encodes CDR1 SGHKS and CDR2 YYEKEE (reference sequence). The CDR3: CASSRQGLNYGYTF. Written as DNA, the CDR3 is TGTGCCAGCAGCCGACAGGGCCTAAACTATGGCTACACCTTC. Full variable domain (remainder filled in from reference TRBV5-5 and TRBJ1-2): DAGVTQSPTHLIKTRGQQVTLRCSPISGHKSVSWYQQVLGQGPQFIFQYYEKEERGRGNFPDRFSARQFPNYSSELNVNALLLGDSALYLCASSRQGLNYGYTFGSGTRLTVV.

This rearrangement joins TRBV18 to TRBJ1-2, with D possibly matching TRBD1 (5 bases). From germline, CDR1 is KGHSH and CDR2 LQKENI. There are 15 residues in the CDR3. The V end was cut by 10 bases, the J end by 0 bases, with 18 bases between. The DNA for the CDR3 is TGTGCCACCCCCCCGGGGGGGGAACCTAACTATGGCTACACCTTC. Protein product: CATPPGGEPNYGYTF.

A single count supports this clone. V usage is TRBV9 and J usage is TRBJ2-3; 8 bases are shared with TRBD1. CDR3 length: 15 residues. V shed 4 bases and J 2 bases; nucleotides not matched to a gene: 6. Germline-derived CDR1 and CDR2 are SGDLS and YYNGEE. The CDR3 is CASSNGQGYTDTQYF. In DNA, the CDR3 is TGTGCCAGCAGCAACGGACAGGGATACACAGATACGCAGTATTTT. Using reference TRBV9 and TRBJ2-3 for the parts outside the CDR3, the full variable domain is DSGVTQTPKHLITATGQRVTLRCSPRSGDLSVYWYQQSLDQGLQFLIQYYNGEERAKGNILERFSAQQFPDLHSELNLSSLELGDSALYFCASSNGQGYTDTQYFGPGTRLTVL.

CDR3 protein: CASSLELASYEQYF. For the CDR3, the DNA is TGTGCCAGCAGCTTAGAACTAGCATCCTACGAGCAGTACTTC. The chain uses TRBV11-2 and TRBJ2-7; weak D call: TRBD2 (6 bases). The CDR3 has 14 residues. The germline CDR1 and CDR2 sequences are SGHAT and FQNNGV. V was shortened by 0 bases and J by 1 base, with 7 bases between the two germline ends.

The CDR3 here is CASSPRDPTMNTEAFF. CDR3 sequence (DNA): TGTGCCAGCAGCCCTCGAGATCCTACCATGAACACTGAAGCTTTCTTT. V and J are TRBV9 and TRBJ1-1; no clear D gene. V lost 4 bases, J lost 0 bases, and 16 bases lay in between. CDR1 and CDR2 from the germline V gene are SGDLS and YYNGEE. CDR3 length: 16 residues.

This chain links TRBV19 with TRBJ2-7; D is undetermined. Germline CDR1 is LNHDA and CDR2 is SQIVND (reference sequence). The CDR3 totals 16 residues. V lost 0 bases to trimming and J lost 1 base, with 13 bases between them. CDR3 protein: CASSIDAAVGSYEQYF. CDR3 coding DNA: TGTGCCAGTAGTATAGATGCGGCAGTAGGGTCCTACGAGCAGTACTTC. The full variable domain, rest sourced from reference TRBV19 and TRBJ2-7, is DGGITQSPKYLFRKEGQNVTLSCEQNLNHDAMYWYRQDPGQGLRLIYYSQIVNDFQKGDIAEGYSVSREKKESFPLTVTSAQKNPTAFYLCASSIDAAVGSYEQYFGPGTRLTVT.

The chain has TRBV6-6 and TRBJ1-2; 12 bases map to TRBD1. This CDR3 contains 16 residues. With V trimmed by 2 bases and J by 8 bases, 9 bases remained unmatched. Germline V CDR1 and CDR2: MNHNY, SVGAGI (reference sequence). DNA for the CDR3: TGTGCCAGCAGTTACCCGAGTGGGACAGGGGGCGGGGGCTACACCTTC. This encodes CASSYPSGTGGGGYTF.

This chain joins TRBV19 and TRBJ2-3; 10 bases line up with TRBD2. The CDR3 length is 20 residues. Losses at the gene ends were 5 bases for V and 1 base for J; bases not matched to a gene: 18. CDR1 and CDR2 (germline): LNHDA, SQIVND (reference sequence). The CDR3: CASSLPAGLAGAGGTDTQYF. DNA of the CDR3: TGTGCCAGTAGTCTCCCCGCCGGGCTAGCGGGAGCTGGGGGCACAGATACGCAGTATTTT.

This clone is a singleton in its sample. The gene calls are TRBV4-1 and TRBJ2-3; TRBD2 is a possible D gene (5 bases). CDR1 and CDR2 from the germline V gene are MGHRA and YSYEKL. V was cut by 1 base and J by 1 base, with 15 bases left in between. The CDR3 contains 17 residues. The CDR3 coding sequence is TGCGCCAGCAGCCAAGGTGGAGGAGTCGGGGGCACAGATACGCAGTATTTT. Encoded protein: CASSQGGGVGGTDTQYF.

The chain uses TRBV27 and TRBJ2-6; D remains unclear. The ends were cut back, 6 bases at V and 2 bases at J, with 8 bases in the middle. In germline, CDR1 is MNHEY, CDR2 SMNVEV (reference sequence). CDR3 length equals 14 residues. Here the CDR3 DNA reads TGTGCCAGCAGACTATCCCCTGGGGCCAACGTCCTGACTTTC. This translates into CASRLSPGANVLTF.

The rearrangement links TRBV18 to TRBJ2-6; 7 bases agree with TRBD1. Germline V CDR1 and CDR2: KGHSH, LQKENI. This CDR3 is built from 15 residues. J was trimmed by 4 bases and V by 5 bases; bases with no gene match: 5. CDR3 sequence: CASSLTGPGANVLTF. For the CDR3, the DNA is TGTGCCAGCTCATTGACAGGGCCCGGGGCCAACGTCCTGACTTTC.

This chain uses TRBV30 with TRBJ1-6, with 8 bases lining up with TRBD1. Germline loops: CDR1 GTSNPN, CDR2 SVGIG (reference sequence). The CDR3 totals 17 residues. Losses at the gene ends were 5 bases for V and 1 base for J; bases not matched to a gene: 10. The CDR3 sequence is CAWSRTGFMSYNSPLHF. CDR3 nucleotide sequence: TGTGCCTGGTCCAGGACAGGGTTTATGTCCTATAATTCACCCCTCCACTTT. Together with reference TRBV30 and TRBJ1-6, the CDR3 gives the full variable domain: SQTIHQWPATLVQPVGSPLSLECTVEGTSNPNLYWYRQAAGRGLQLLFYSVGIGQISSEVPQNLSASRPQDRQFILSSKKLLLSDSGFYLCAWSRTGFMSYNSPLHFGNGTRLTVT.

The rearrangement uses TRBV2 and TRBJ2-1; D is perhaps TRBD1 (5 bases). This CDR3 contains 16 residues. Germline V gene data show CDR1 as SNHLY and CDR2 as FYNNEI. V lost 1 base and J 3 bases, leaving 13 bases between the germline ends. The CDR3 DNA reads TGTGCCAGCAGTGAAGTAAGGGGTGTGGGCTACAATGAGCAGTTCTTC. This gives the protein CASSEVRGVGYNEQFF.

The chain's CDR3 is CASSSRQGLNSNSPLHF. As DNA, the CDR3 is TGTGCCAGCAGCTCCCGACAGGGGCTGAACTCTAATTCACCCCTCCACTTT. V gene TRBV7-2 combines with J gene TRBJ1-6; 8 nucleotides line up with TRBD1. The CDR3 is 17 residues long. V lost 4 bases, J lost 6 bases, and 11 bases stayed unmatched. Germline assignment: CDR1 SGHTA and CDR2 FQGNSA.

This clone was seen only once. This chain connects TRBV5-1 to TRBJ1-2; D gene uncertain. V was cut by 0 bases and J by 8 bases, with 14 bases left in between. The CDR3 is made up of 14 amino acids. Looked up from germline, CDR1 is SGHRS and CDR2 is YFSETQ. The CDR3 DNA reads as TGCGCCAGCAGCTTGGATGCTGGGATGGCGGGCTACACCTTC. Translated, it gives CASSLDAGMAGYTF. The variable domain in full, with the rest retrieved from reference TRBV5-1 and TRBJ1-2, is KAGVTQTPRYLIKTRGQQVTLSCSPISGHRSVSWYQQTPGQGLQFLFEYFSETQRNKGNFPGRFSGRQFSNSRSEMNVSTLELGDSALYLCASSLDAGMAGYTFGSGTRLTVV.

The genes are TRBV18 and TRBJ1-2; D may be TRBD1 (5 bases). The CDR3 loop spans 16 amino acids. V dropped 0 bases and J dropped 6 bases, with 17 bases sitting between them. Germline CDR1 and CDR2: KGHSH and LQKENI. In DNA, the CDR3 is TGTGCCAGCTCACCACCCGCGAGGGGATGGGGAAATGGCTACACCTTC. Translation: CASSPPARGWGNGYTF.

The rearrangement joins TRBV12-5 to TRBJ2-3; 8 nucleotides agree with TRBD2. The ends lost 8 bases at V and 2 bases at J; junction bases unmatched: 3. This CDR3 region has 13 residues. Germline V lookup: CDR1 LGHNT, CDR2 FRNRAP. CDR3 DNA sequence: TGTGCTAGTATGCGGGGGGTCACAGATACGCAGTATTTT. Translating gives CASMRGVTDTQYF.

This rearrangement joins TRBV6-6 to TRBJ2-1; TRBD2 matches 16 bases. CDR3 length: 16 amino acids. V trimming: 4 bases; J trimming: 7 bases; junction bases outside the gene matches: 4. The germline CDR1 and CDR2 sequences are MNHNY and SVGAGI (reference sequence). CDR3 sequence: CASSSGTSGGVNEQFF. CDR3 DNA sequence: TGTGCCAGCAGTTCCGGGACTAGCGGGGGGGTAAATGAGCAGTTCTTC.

The V and J genes are TRBV4-2 and TRBJ2-5, with D tentatively TRBD1 (5 bases). Trimming cost V 1 base and J 2 bases, with 17 bases left between them. The germline CDR1 and CDR2 sequences are LGHNA and YNFKEQ. The CDR3 has 17 amino acids. The CDR3 protein is CASSQGGLGATQETQYF. The CDR3 DNA follows: TGTGCCAGCAGCCAAGGCGGTCTAGGGGCTACTCAAGAGACCCAGTACTTC.

This chain uses TRBV20-1 with TRBJ1-2; tentative D call: TRBD1 (5 bases). This CDR3 comprises 11 residues. V lost 6 bases to trimming and J lost 6 bases, with 11 bases between them. Germline V gives CDR1 DFQATT, CDR2 SNEGSKA (reference sequence). CDR3 bases: TGCAGTGCCCTCAGGGAGAATGGCTACACCTTC. This sequence encodes CSALRENGYTF.

J is TRBJ2-1 and V is TRBV7-2; D call uncertain. V lost 4 bases to trimming and J lost 4 bases, with 8 bases between them. The CDR3 loop spans 13 amino acids. Germline V gene data show CDR1 as SGHTA and CDR2 as FQGNSA. Here the CDR3 DNA reads TGTGCCAGCAGCTCTGAGTCGTACAATGAGCAGTTCTTC. Protein product: CASSSESYNEQFF.

This rearrangement joins TRBV29-1 to TRBJ1-1, with 10 bases that match TRBD1. The germline V gene has CDR1 SQVTM and CDR2 ANQGSEA. The CDR3 extends over 12 amino acids. V shed 7 bases and J 5 bases; nucleotides not matched to a gene: 4. CDR3 sequence reads: CSGGTGETEAFF. CDR3 DNA sequence: TGCAGCGGAGGGACAGGGGAAACTGAAGCTTTCTTT. The whole variable domain, filled in from reference TRBV29-1 and TRBJ1-1, reads SAVISQKPSRDICQRGTSLTIQCQVDSQVTMMFWYRQQPGQSLTLIATANQGSEATYESGFVIDKFPISRPNLTFSTLTVSNMSPEDSSIYLCSGGTGETEAFFGQGTRLTVV.

The chain is built from TRBV6-6 and TRBJ2-7, with no clear D. The CDR3 covers 12 residues. Germline V gene data show CDR1 as MNHNY and CDR2 as SVGAGI (reference sequence). The V gene lost 6 bases and the J gene lost 3 bases, with 9 bases spanning the gap. CDR3 DNA: TGTGCCAGCAGCACTACATTCTACGAGCAGTACTTC. This translates into CASSTTFYEQYF.

A single count supports this clone. This chain links TRBV19 with TRBJ2-7; no clear D. The CDR3 runs to 15 residues. Trimming stripped 0 bases from V and 3 bases from J, with 12 bases between. Looked up from germline, CDR1 is LNHDA and CDR2 is SQIVND (reference sequence). CDR3 amino acids: CASSIDSLRNYEQYF. The DNA for the CDR3 is TGTGCCAGTAGTATAGACAGCCTGAGAAACTACGAGCAGTACTTC.